The present T cell receptor beta chain was sequenced within a study of molecular identifiers for immune sequencing clone quantification. The V end was cut by 0 bases, the J end by 5 bases, with 11 bases between. CDR1 and CDR2 from the germline V gene are MGHRA and YSYEKL. The CDR3 consists of 14 residues. This clonotype turned up a few times. Naive CD8 libraries used about 20,000 to 1,000,000 sorted cells and 10%, 30% or 50% RNA. In TCRdb, the PCR reads were re-called with MiXCR into one record per CDR3 protein. The sample consists of approximately 550,000 distinct CDR3 sequences, around 23% of them appearing once.

This clonotype was sampled from a human donor in good health. Some libraries in this study had Jurkat cell RNA spiked in. The sequenced sample was naive CD8+ T cells from blood, with Jurkat cell RNA spiked in. Subset indicated: FACS-sorted CD8+CD4-CCR7+CD45RA+ naive T cells. The V gene is TRBV4-1, the J gene TRBJ2-7, with a tentative D call TRBD1 (6 bases). CDR3 DNA: TGCGCCAGCAGCCAAGAAGGCAGGGGAAACGAGCAGTACTTC. Translated: CASSQEGRGNEQYF.